The 20 T cell receptor beta chains below all came from one sample that was sequenced in a study of blood T cells in healthy people across ages. The use of a sample-barcoded 5' primer and a J-beta primer mix characterized a second PCR of roughly 6 to 11 cycles. TCRdb used MiXCR to reprocess the 5' RACE reads, holding one entry per CDR3 protein. The sample lists some 850,000 distinct CDR3 sequences, more than 25% occurring once. The same sample was also used in a study of T cells of mothers and their children.

Sequenced sample: blood. These receptors all stem from a boy between 10 and 17 years old in good health.

This clonotype was detected a few times. The chain carries TRBV5-6 and TRBJ1-6; TRBD1 matches 7 bases. The germline V gene encodes CDR1 SGHDT and CDR2 YYEEEE. This CDR3 has 17 amino acids. Trimming took 4 bases from V and 0 from J; bases not matched to a gene: 7. The CDR3 DNA follows: TGTGCCAGCAGCGGGACAGCAAGGAGCTCCTATAATTCACCCCTCCACTTT. Translating gives CASSGTARSSYNSPLHF.

This rearrangement joins TRBV7-9 to TRBJ1-4, with a possible D match to TRBD1 (6 bases). CDR3 length: 16 residues. Trimming removed 0 bases from V and 0 bases from J, with 8 bases in between. The germline CDR1 and CDR2 sequences are SEHNR and FQNEAQ (reference sequence). The CDR3 loop reads CASSLARTATNEKLFF. The CDR3 DNA follows: TGTGCCAGCAGCTTAGCGCGGACAGCAACTAATGAAAAACTGTTTTTT.

The V call is TRBV20-1, the J call TRBJ1-2, with D hard to call. Germline V gene sequence: CDR1 DFQATT, CDR2 SNEGSKA (reference sequence). With 1 base removed from V and 8 bases from J, the gap between germline ends came to 17 bases. The CDR3 is 14 amino acids. The CDR3 loop is CSARGRPPRPGYTF. In DNA form, the CDR3 reads TGCAGTGCTAGAGGTCGACCCCCACGGCCAGGCTACACCTTC.

This clonotype showed up just a few times. The chain combines TRBV10-2 with TRBJ1-3; no clear D. V was shortened by 3 bases and J by 8 bases, with 8 bases between the two germline ends. The germline V gene has CDR1 WSHSY and CDR2 SAAADI. The CDR3 extends over 12 amino acids. CDR3 sequence (DNA): TGCGCCAGCAGTGAAATCGGGGACACCATATATTTT. This encodes CASSEIGDTIYF.

This clonotype was detected ten times or more. The chain employs TRBV20-1 and TRBJ2-1; D gene unclear. V was trimmed by 3 bases and J by 3 bases, leaving 12 bases between them. CDR1 is DFQATT and CDR2 is SNEGSKA in the germline V gene (reference sequence). This CDR3 comprises 14 residues. CDR3 sequence (DNA): TGCAGTGCTAGGGACGACCGATTCTACAATGAGCAGTTCTTC. This gives the protein CSARDDRFYNEQFF.

This clonotype has only a few counts. The genes are TRBV10-3 and TRBJ2-4, with unresolved D. CDR1 is ENHRY, CDR2 SYGVKD, per germline. The CDR3 is made up of 13 amino acids. Trimming took 2 bases from V and 7 from J, leaving 9 bases between them. The CDR3 DNA follows: TGTGCCATCAGTGAGAGTCGTAGGAACATTCAGTACTTC. It encodes CAISESRRNIQYF.

Points on this clonotype: An end of the junction does not agree with germline; a read error may underlie this. J is TRBJ2-3 and V is TRBV27; D is unclear. Per germline, CDR1 MNHEY and CDR2 SMNVEV (reference sequence). The CDR3 spans 15 residues. The CDR3 here is CAGSLLGYNTDTQYF. In nucleotides, the CDR3 is TGTGCCGGCAGTTTATTGGGCTATAACACAGATACGCAGTATTTT.

V gene TRBV12-3 or TRBV12-4 combines with J gene TRBJ2-7; 10 nucleotides agree with TRBD2. This CDR3 has 15 residues. V shed 4 bases, J shed 0 bases, and the junction held 3 bases outside the gene matches. Written as DNA, the CDR3 is TGTGCCAGCAGTTGGACTAGCGGTAGCTCCTACGAGCAGTACTTC. Amino acids: CASSWTSGSSYEQYF.

About this clonotype itself: An end of the junction differs from the germline gene, which may be a read error. The rearrangement links TRBV12-3 or TRBV12-4 to TRBJ2-6, with D maybe TRBD1 (5 bases). The CDR3 covers 13 residues. CDR3 in amino acids: CASRPAGANVPTF. The CDR3 nucleotides are TGTGCCAGCAGGCCAGCTGGGGCCAACGTCCCGACTTTC.

This chain links TRBV2 with TRBJ2-4, with D uncertain. In germline, CDR1 is SNHLY, CDR2 FYNNEI. Deletions cut 8 bases from V and 8 bases from J, with 13 bases between. This CDR3 is built from 12 residues. CDR3 sequence: CASQGWSDIQYF. CDR3 DNA: TGTGCCAGCCAAGGCTGGTCTGACATTCAGTACTTC.

The chain is built from TRBV29-1 and TRBJ2-7, with a tentative D call TRBD2 (6 bases). Germline CDR1 is SQVTM and CDR2 is ANQGSEA. The CDR3 sequence is 15 residues long. Between the trimmed V and J ends, which lost 3 bases and 3 bases, there was a span of 18 bases. The CDR3 nucleotides read TGCAGCGTTGACTGGCGACGGAGGGGATACTACGAGCAGTACTTC. It yields the protein CSVDWRRRGYYEQYF.

V and J are TRBV20-1 and TRBJ2-3; 7 bases align to TRBD2. V shed 0 bases and J 7 bases; nucleotides not matched to a gene: 7. The CDR3 is 14 amino acids. Germline-derived CDR1 and CDR2 are DFQATT and SNEGSKA (reference sequence). CDR3 loop: CSAREGGGVYTQYF. The CDR3 DNA reads TGCAGTGCTAGAGAGGGGGGGGGTGTATATACGCAGTATTTT.

This clonotype was seen only a few times. V gene TRBV10-3 combines with J gene TRBJ2-2; no clear D. V was pared by 0 bases and J by 5 bases, with 7 bases between. CDR1 is ENHRY and CDR2 is SYGVKD in the germline V gene. This CDR3 is 14 amino acids long. The CDR3 sequence is CAISESTSTGELFF. The CDR3 coding sequence is TGTGCCATCAGTGAGTCGACATCTACCGGGGAGCTGTTTTTT.

This chain uses TRBV7-9 with TRBJ2-3; D not certain. Germline V gene sequence: CDR1 SEHNR, CDR2 FQNEAQ (reference sequence). Trimming shortened V by 7 bases and J by 1 base, and 15 bases separated the two germline ends. CDR3 length: 15 residues. As DNA, the CDR3 is TGTGCCAGCATCCTCGGCGAAGTACGCACAGATACGCAGTATTTT. It specifies CASILGEVRTDTQYF.

This chain joins TRBV12-5 and TRBJ2-5; D is unresolved. The CDR3 extends over 11 amino acids. Germline assignment: CDR1 LGHNT and CDR2 FRNRAP. V lost 7 bases, J lost 4 bases, and 7 bases lay in between. In DNA form, the CDR3 reads TGTGCTAGTGCCCAAGGAGAGACCCAGTACTTC. It codes for CASAQGETQYF.

Notes on this clonotype: A junction boundary mismatches the germline segment, possibly from a read error. The chain links TRBV10-3 to TRBJ1-4; D gene ambiguous. The germline V gene encodes CDR1 ENHRY and CDR2 SYGVKD. The CDR3 runs to 14 residues. The DNA for the CDR3 is TGTGCCATCAGTGAAACATCCAGTAATGAAGAACTGTTTTTT. Translated, it gives CAISETSSNEELFF.

The chain is built from TRBV15 and TRBJ1-2, with D uncertain. CDR1 LNHNV and CDR2 YYDKDF come from the germline V gene (reference sequence). The CDR3 is 11 residues long. Trimming pared 6 bases from V and 3 bases from J, leaving 5 bases between. Written as DNA, the CDR3 is TGTGCCACCAGGGAATACTATGGCTACACCTTC. This gives the protein CATREYYGYTF.

This clonotype was recorded a few times. The chain couples TRBV29-1 to TRBJ1-1; D gene uncertain. This CDR3 has 15 residues. Between the trimmed V and J ends, which lost 8 bases and 4 bases, there was a span of 23 bases. Germline loops: CDR1 SQVTM, CDR2 ANQGSEA. CDR3 sequence (DNA): TGCAGCCCTCCGATTTGGAGTGTTGTTTGCACTGAAGCTTTCTTT. Protein product: CSPPIWSVVCTEAFF.

The table lists this clonotype with a few counts. The CDR3 region is CASSLWTSGGEEQFF. CDR3 sequence (DNA): TGTGCCAGCAGCTTATGGACTAGCGGGGGGGAGGAGCAGTTCTTC. J is TRBJ2-1 and V is TRBV7-9; 15 bases match TRBD2. V was clipped by 2 bases and J by 10 bases; unmatched bases: 3. The CDR3 is 15 amino acids. In germline, CDR1 is SEHNR, CDR2 FQNEAQ (reference sequence).

This clonotype was observed a few times. This chain uses TRBV28 with TRBJ2-1; D possibly corresponds to TRBD2 (6 bases). This CDR3 is 16 amino acids long. V lost 1 base to trimming and J lost 2 bases, with 12 bases between them. Per germline, CDR1 MDHEN and CDR2 SYDVKM. CDR3 sequence reads: CASSLYGGVAYNEQFF. The CDR3 DNA reads TGTGCCAGCAGTTTATACGGCGGGGTAGCCTACAATGAGCAGTTCTTC.